This TCR beta chain stems from a study of blood T cells in healthy people across ages. The use of a sample-barcoded 5' primer and a J-beta primer mix characterized a second PCR of roughly 6 to 12 cycles. MiXCR, applied by TCRdb to the 5' RACE reads, yields one record per CDR3 protein. The sample consists of hundreds of thousands of distinct CDR3 sequences, roughly 25% of them appearing once. Germline V lookup: CDR1 SGHTA, CDR2 FQGNSA. The length of the CDR3 is 16 residues. V lost 2 bases, J lost 4 bases, and 17 bases lay in between. The sample was also reused in another study, on T cells of mothers and their children.

This receptor was taken from a boy aged 5-17 years in good health. The sample was blood. The chain uses TRBV7-2 and TRBJ1-1; a possible D gene is TRBD1 (5 bases). The chain's CDR3 is CASSLSHPGQGTEAFF. The CDR3 DNA sequence: TGTGCCAGCAGCTTATCCCACCCGGGGCAAGGCACTGAAGCTTTCTTT.